These 27 T cell receptor beta chains originate from one sample sequenced in a study of T cells in Graves' hyperthyroidism and ophthalmopathy. TCR beta CDR3 sequences were amplified from RNA transcripts. Researchers ran a first-round RT-PCR on the TCR CDR3 using the HTBI primer set. TCRdb re-derived calls from the multiplex PCR reads in MiXCR, one entry per CDR3 protein. The sample contains under 750,000 distinct CDR3 sequences, over 15% of which appear only once. Sequenced material: blood. The receptor set was obtained from a woman in her forties or fifties with Graves' hyperthyroidism that later progressed to Graves' ophthalmopathy.

This clonotype was seen a handful of times. This chain links TRBV2 with TRBJ2-3, with 7 bases that match TRBD1. In germline, CDR1 is SNHLY, CDR2 FYNNEI. The length of the CDR3 is 15 residues. Trimming removed 8 bases from V and 2 bases from J; junction bases left unmatched: 10. DNA of the CDR3: TGTGCCAGCTCCTTGGGACAGAGCCTCACAGATACGCAGTATTTT. Its protein is CASSLGQSLTDTQYF.

The chain joins TRBV12-3 or TRBV12-4 to TRBJ2-5, with 7 positions matching TRBD1. The length of the CDR3 is 15 residues. J lost 5 bases, V lost 6 bases, and 12 bases had no gene match. The CDR3 reads CASSRQGTARETQYF. The CDR3, as DNA: TGTGCCAGCAGCCGACAGGGTACCGCGAGGGAGACCCAGTACTTC.

The chain recombines TRBV10-2 with TRBJ2-3; tentative D call: TRBD2 (5 bases). The CDR3 loop spans 13 amino acids. The germline CDR1 and CDR2 sequences are WSHSY and SAAADI. The V gene lost 3 bases and the J gene lost 6 bases, with 10 bases spanning the gap. The DNA for the CDR3 is TGCGCCAGCAGTGAAAGTAGAGGGGATACGCAGTATTTT. Translated, it gives CASSESRGDTQYF.

The sample holds many counts of this clonotype. The chain links TRBV15 to TRBJ1-1; 7 nucleotides align to TRBD1. This CDR3 comprises 17 residues. CDR1 and CDR2 from the germline V gene are LNHNV and YYDKDF (reference sequence). Trimming removed 0 bases from V and 2 bases from J; junction bases left unmatched: 9. CDR3 protein: CATSRDQGTVINTEAFF. The CDR3 DNA follows: TGTGCCACCAGCAGAGATCAGGGGACAGTGATCAACACTGAAGCTTTCTTT.

This clonotype was detected only a few times. The junction departs from the called germline gene at one end, perhaps through a read error. The chain combines TRBV12-3 or TRBV12-4 with TRBJ1-1; D uncertain. CDR3 length equals 13 residues. The CDR3: CASRYTENTEALF. CDR3 bases: TGTGCCAGCAGATATACAGAGAACACTGAAGCTCTCTTT.

About this clonotype itself: Germline and junction disagree at one end, which may indicate a read error. V is TRBV6-2 or TRBV6-3 and J is TRBJ1-3, with D possibly being TRBD1 (5 bases). Germline V gene data show CDR1 as MNHEY and CDR2 as SVGEGT. This CDR3 has 13 amino acids. Here the CDR3 DNA reads TGTGCCAGCTCAGGGAACTCTGAAAACACCATATATTTT. Translation gives CASSGNSENTIYF.

At least ten counts were recorded for this clonotype. V and J are TRBV12-3 or TRBV12-4 and TRBJ1-1, with a weak D call TRBD1 (5 bases). V gave up 6 bases and J gave up 2 bases, with 13 bases separating them. The length of the CDR3 is 14 residues. This CDR3 reads CASRRPQVNTEAFF. For the CDR3, the DNA is TGTGCCAGCAGGAGACCACAGGTTAACACTGAAGCTTTCTTT.

The chain uses TRBV4-1 and TRBJ2-1; 10 bases are a match to TRBD1. The CDR3 sequence is 16 residues long. Trimming cost V 5 bases and J 4 bases; bases outside gene matches: 8. Germline CDR1 and CDR2: MGHRA and YSYEKL. The CDR3 DNA reads as TGCGCCAGCAGCTCCTGGGACAGGGGTTCGTACAATGAGCAGTTCTTC. Protein product: CASSSWDRGSYNEQFF.

This clonotype was seen only a few times. The genes are TRBV6-1 and TRBJ2-3, with TRBD2 identical over 11 bases. This CDR3 contains 16 residues. Germline-derived CDR1 and CDR2 are MNHNS and SASEGT. With V trimmed by 6 bases and J by 2 bases, 7 bases remained unmatched. CDR3 region: CASRTLLAGDTDTQYF. For the CDR3, the DNA is TGTGCCAGCAGAACTTTACTAGCGGGGGACACAGATACGCAGTATTTT.

The chain links TRBV10-3 to TRBJ1-1; D is ambiguous. The germline CDR1 and CDR2 sequences are ENHRY and SYGVKD. Trimming took 7 bases from V and 0 from J, leaving 9 bases between them. The CDR3 spans 13 residues. CDR3 sequence reads: CAITPGLNTEAFF. Written as DNA, the CDR3 is TGTGCCATCACCCCCGGGCTGAACACTGAAGCTTTCTTT.

The rearrangement uses TRBV19 and TRBJ2-2; 9 bases map to TRBD1. The CDR3 has 15 residues. The V gene's germline CDR1 is LNHDA and CDR2 SQIVND (reference sequence). The V gene end was trimmed by 6 bases and the J gene end by 6 bases; junction bases not matched to a gene: 8. The CDR3 is CASSRQQGAAGELFF. The CDR3 region has the DNA TGTGCCAGTAGCCGACAACAGGGGGCGGCCGGGGAGCTGTTTTTT. The full variable domain, rest sourced from reference TRBV19 and TRBJ2-2, is DGGITQSPKYLFRKEGQNVTLSCEQNLNHDAMYWYRQDPGQGLRLIYYSQIVNDFQKGDIAEGYSVSREKKESFPLTVTSAQKNPTAFYLCASSRQQGAAGELFFGEGSRLTVL.

This clonotype has only a few counts. The rearrangement uses TRBV9 and TRBJ1-5; 10 nucleotides line up with TRBD1. Germline trimming cut 3 bases from V and 4 bases from J; bases unmatched to any gene: 7. This CDR3 spans 16 amino acids. The germline V gene encodes CDR1 SGDLS and CDR2 YYNGEE. The CDR3: CASSAGQGTLNQPQHF. The CDR3 region has the DNA TGTGCCAGCAGCGCGGGACAGGGGACACTGAATCAGCCCCAGCATTTT.

The chain combines TRBV6-1 with TRBJ1-5; a weak D match, TRBD1 (5 bases). V was shortened by 8 bases and J by 2 bases, with 19 bases between the two germline ends. Germline lookup yields CDR1 MNHNS and CDR2 SASEGT. This CDR3 contains 16 residues. Here the CDR3 DNA reads TGTGCCAGCGGTGGGGCCGGGACCCCGGGCAATCAGCCCCAGCATTTT. Protein sequence: CASGGAGTPGNQPQHF.

The chain combines TRBV19 with TRBJ2-1; D unclear. The length of the CDR3 is 12 residues. Germline V gene data show CDR1 as LNHDA and CDR2 as SQIVND (reference sequence). Trimming removed 3 bases at V and 8 bases at J, with 8 bases between. The CDR3 DNA sequence: TGTGCCAGTAGTATCGGGCGCGATGAGCAGTTCTTC. Residues: CASSIGRDEQFF.

This chain links TRBV10-2 with TRBJ1-2; no reliable D call. The V and J ends lost 6 bases and 6 bases respectively, with 14 bases between them. Per germline, CDR1 WSHSY and CDR2 SAAADI. This CDR3 region has 13 residues. CDR3 nucleotide sequence: TGCGCCAGCAGATCCACAAGGGTTAATGGCTACACCTTC. Translating it yields CASRSTRVNGYTF.

This clonotype has a handful of counts. This chain connects TRBV7-8 to TRBJ1-6; weak D call: TRBD1 (6 bases). This CDR3 comprises 18 residues. Trimming shortened V by 2 bases and J by 7 bases, and 21 bases separated the two germline ends. Germline V gene data show CDR1 as SGHVS and CDR2 as FQNEAQ. CDR3: CASSLSQGPRAVNSPLHF. The CDR3 nucleotides read TGTGCCAGCAGCTTATCCCAGGGGCCGCGTGCAGTAAATTCACCCCTCCACTTT. Based on the CDR3 plus reference TRBV7-8 and TRBJ1-6, the full variable domain is GAGVSQSPRYKVAKRGQDVALRCDPISGHVSLFWYQQALGQGPEFLTYFQNEAQLDKSGLPSDRFFAERPEGSVSTLKIQRTQQEDSAVYLCASSLSQGPRAVNSPLHFGNGTRLTVT.

This clonotype has a count of ten or more. The chain has TRBV30 and TRBJ2-7, with D tentatively TRBD1 (6 bases). The germline CDR1 and CDR2 sequences are GTSNPN and SVGIG (reference sequence). V lost 3 bases and J 3 bases, leaving 9 bases between the germline ends. The CDR3 has 12 residues. Written as DNA, the CDR3 is TGTGCCTGGAGACAGGGAGTCTACGAGCAGTACTTC. Translated: CAWRQGVYEQYF. Complete variable domain (other parts from reference TRBV30 and TRBJ2-7): SQTIHQWPATLVQPVGSPLSLECTVEGTSNPNLYWYRQAAGRGLQLLFYSVGIGQISSEVPQNLSASRPQDRQFILSSKKLLLSDSGFYLCAWRQGVYEQYFGPGTRLTVT.

This clonotype was found many times. This chain connects TRBV30 to TRBJ1-3, with D uncertain. The V gene's germline CDR1 is GTSNPN and CDR2 SVGIG (reference sequence). The V end lost 0 bases, the J end lost 0 bases, and 12 bases lay between the germline ends. The CDR3 totals 16 residues. In DNA, the CDR3 is TGTGCCTGGAGTGTACGGTGGCAGATCTCTGGAAACACCATATATTTT. Translation gives CAWSVRWQISGNTIYF. The full variable domain, with the rest looked up from reference TRBV30 and TRBJ1-3, is SQTIHQWPATLVQPVGSPLSLECTVEGTSNPNLYWYRQAAGRGLQLLFYSVGIGQISSEVPQNLSASRPQDRQFILSSKKLLLSDSGFYLCAWSVRWQISGNTIYFGEGSWLTVV.

J is TRBJ2-1 and V is TRBV10-3; tentative D call: TRBD2 (6 bases). The CDR3 has 17 residues. Per germline, CDR1 ENHRY and CDR2 SYGVKD. V was cut by 0 bases and J by 4 bases, with 16 bases left in between. The CDR3 DNA reads TGTGCCATCAGTGAGTCTTTTGAGCGGGCCATATACAATGAGCAGTTCTTC. This translates into CAISESFERAIYNEQFF.

Notes on this clonotype: A much more abundant neighbour one base away suggests this may be a read error. The conserved final phenylalanine or tryptophan is absent from the CDR3, which likely points to a read error. The genes are TRBV12-3 or TRBV12-4 and TRBJ2-3; unclear D gene. The length of the CDR3 is 14 residues. Trimming removed 3 bases at V and 2 bases at J, with 9 bases between. The DNA for the CDR3 is TGTGCCAGCAGTTTCGGCTCAACCACAGATACGCAGTATCTT. Translating it yields CASSFGSTTDTQYL.

This clonotype was seen ten or more times. At one boundary the junction diverges from the germline segment, which might be a read error. The CDR3, as DNA: TGTGCCAGCGGTTTGCACTTCTACGAGCAGTACTTC. It specifies CASGLHFYEQYF. The chain carries TRBV12-3 or TRBV12-4 and TRBJ2-7; D is unclear. The CDR3 runs 12 residues.

This clonotype came up a few times. CDR3 nucleotides: TGTGCCAGCAGCCCTACAGGAACGGGAGAGACCCAGTACTTC. Residues: CASSPTGTGETQYF. The chain employs TRBV12-3 or TRBV12-4 and TRBJ2-5; possibly TRBD1 for D (5 bases). V shed 6 bases and J shed 4 bases, with 15 bases lying between them. This CDR3 contains 14 residues.

The V gene is TRBV19, the J gene TRBJ1-4; possibly TRBD1 for D (5 bases). CDR1 and CDR2 (germline): LNHDA, SQIVND (reference sequence). The CDR3 contains 17 residues. V was pared by 3 bases and J by 2 bases, with 16 bases between. The CDR3 nucleotides are TGTGCCAGTAGTATGCCAGGGAGTCCTCTCACTAATGAAAAACTGTTTTTT. Its translation is CASSMPGSPLTNEKLFF.

This clonotype has only a few counts. V is TRBV4-1 and J is TRBJ2-7; 7 bases align to TRBD1. V lost 0 bases, J lost 4 bases, and 9 bases stayed unmatched. The germline CDR1 and CDR2 sequences are MGHRA and YSYEKL. This CDR3 spans 16 amino acids. CDR3 sequence reads: CASSQESRTGFYEQYF. The DNA for the CDR3 is TGCGCCAGCAGCCAAGAGTCCAGGACAGGCTTTTACGAGCAGTACTTC.

As concerns this clonotype: A much more abundant neighbour one base away suggests this may be a read error. The gene calls are TRBV7-9 and TRBJ2-1, with TRBD2 identical over 10 bases. The ends lost 2 bases at V and 6 bases at J; junction bases unmatched: 16. This CDR3 spans 19 amino acids. From germline, CDR1 is SEHNR and CDR2 FQNEAQ (reference sequence). As DNA, the CDR3 is TGTGCCAGCAGCTTACCACCGACGAGTCTAGCGGGGGTTTGCAATGAGCAGTTCTTC. It translates to CASSLPPTSLAGVCNEQFF.

The rearrangement joins TRBV29-1 to TRBJ1-2; D call uncertain. The CDR3 is 13 residues long. The V gene lost 3 bases and the J gene lost 8 bases, with 16 bases spanning the gap. CDR1 and CDR2 (germline): SQVTM, ANQGSEA. CDR3 sequence reads: CSVDPGSLEGYTF. CDR3 DNA sequence: TGCAGCGTTGACCCCGGGTCTCTTGAAGGCTACACCTTC.

The sample holds many counts of this clonotype. The rearrangement uses TRBV20-1 and TRBJ2-7; perhaps TRBD2 as D (6 bases). CDR1 and CDR2 (germline): DFQATT, SNEGSKA (reference sequence). Trimming pared 6 bases from V and 7 bases from J, leaving 22 bases between. The CDR3 extends over 14 amino acids. The CDR3 loop is CSAPDGTGFGEQYF. The CDR3 DNA reads TGCAGTGCGCCAGACGGGACTGGGTTCGGAGAGCAGTACTTC.